This paragraph reports one T cell receptor (beta chain). Repertoires were generated with immunoSEQ multiplex PCR, while TCRdb's copy carries only in-frame clones and drops some. The table has around 57,000 clones, around 96% seen once. The data originate from a study of T cells after somatic rescue of genetic block. The CDR3 has 16 residues. Germline V gene lookup returns CDR1 LGHNA and CDR2 YSLEER. V lost 1 base to trimming and J lost 4 bases; unmatched junction nucleotides: 1. Sequenced material: peripheral blood mononuclear cells (PBMCs). The rearrangement links TRBV4-3 to TRBJ2-4; 13 nucleotides line up with TRBD2. This sequence was found in a child in the first two years of life. In DNA form, the CDR3 reads TGCGCCAGCAGCCAAGTGGGACTAGCGGGAAAAAACATTCAGTACTTC. Translating it yields CASSQVGLAGKNIQYF.